The 8 T cell receptor beta chains below all came from one sample that was sequenced in a study of T cell clones after liver transplantation. Assay used: immunoSEQ multiplex PCR; TCRdb lists only in-frame clones, some missing. Among approximately 75,000 clones listed, about four fifths were seen once. The sample in question was CD4+ T cells from blood, obtained 12 months after liver transplant. The receptors shown here come from a human patient who received a liver transplant. Some T cells may have originated in the graft donor.

This clone was seen more than once but under ten times. The chain uses TRBV9 and TRBJ2-1; a possible D gene is TRBD2 (6 bases). Trimming pared 0 bases from V and 6 bases from J, leaving 13 bases between. Germline CDR1 and CDR2: SGDLS and YYNGEE. This CDR3 has 15 amino acids. The CDR3 spells CASSVDLGGLNEQFF. The CDR3 bases are TGTGCCAGCAGCGTAGATCTGGGAGGACTCAATGAGCAGTTCTTC.

The chain recombines TRBV5-1 with TRBJ2-1; no reliable D call. Per the germline V gene, CDR1 is SGHRS and CDR2 is YFSETQ. Trimming took off 0 bases at V and 7 bases at J, with 8 bases between the two ends. This CDR3 comprises 13 residues. The CDR3 DNA sequence: TGCGCCAGCAGCTTGGAGTATGGGAATGAGCAGTTCTTC. Amino acids: CASSLEYGNEQFF.

The chain couples TRBV27 to TRBJ1-2, with a possible D match to TRBD1 (6 bases). Germline V gene sequence: CDR1 MNHEY, CDR2 SMNVEV (reference sequence). The V end lost 3 bases, the J end lost 8 bases, and 22 bases lay between the germline ends. The CDR3 sequence is 16 residues long. The CDR3 here is CASSFYPQGGVGGYTF. The CDR3 DNA sequence: TGTGCCAGCAGTTTCTACCCACAGGGCGGGGTTGGCGGCTACACCTTC.

The chain joins TRBV10-3 to TRBJ2-1; 8 bases match TRBD1. V was clipped by 2 bases and J by 12 bases; unmatched bases: 12. Germline lookup yields CDR1 ENHRY and CDR2 SYGVKD. CDR3 length equals 15 residues. CDR3 DNA sequence: TGTGCCATCAGTGAGGGGACAGGCGGCGGGATGGGGCAGTTCTTC. Translation: CAISEGTGGGMGQFF.

The chain is built from TRBV2 and TRBJ1-5, with TRBD1 identical over 9 bases. With 6 bases clipped from V and 3 bases from J, the junction kept 9 bases outside the gene matches. The CDR3 length is 16 residues. CDR1 is SNHLY, CDR2 FYNNEI, per germline. The CDR3 protein is CASRQQGAGLNQPQHF. CDR3 DNA sequence: TGTGCCAGCAGACAACAGGGGGCCGGACTCAATCAGCCCCAGCATTTT.

The chain carries TRBV2 and TRBJ2-7; D gene unclear. Trimming took 5 bases from V and 0 from J, leaving 8 bases between them. Germline CDR1 SNHLY, CDR2 FYNNEI. The CDR3 spans 13 residues. CDR3 sequence: CASSFSSSYEQYF. The CDR3 coding sequence is TGTGCCAGCAGTTTCTCGAGCTCCTACGAGCAGTACTTC.

V gene TRBV27 combines with J gene TRBJ1-1; 10 bases are shared with TRBD1. The germline gives CDR1 MNHEY, CDR2 SMNVEV (reference sequence). The trim removed 6 bases at V and 5 bases at J, leaving 6 bases unmatched. The CDR3 runs to 14 residues. This CDR3 reads CASRPPGQGTEAFF. The CDR3 nucleotides read TGTGCCAGCAGACCTCCGGGACAGGGGACTGAAGCTTTCTTT.

This clone is categorized as medium-sized (0.01 to 0.1%). CDR3 sequence (DNA): TGTGCCAGCATCGCGGGAGGTGGCGAGCAGTACTTC. It encodes CASIAGGGEQYF. The chain recombines TRBV2 with TRBJ2-7; TRBD2 aligns across 8 bases. This CDR3 is built from 12 residues. With V trimmed by 7 bases and J by 6 bases, 5 bases remained unmatched. Germline V CDR1 and CDR2: SNHLY, FYNNEI.